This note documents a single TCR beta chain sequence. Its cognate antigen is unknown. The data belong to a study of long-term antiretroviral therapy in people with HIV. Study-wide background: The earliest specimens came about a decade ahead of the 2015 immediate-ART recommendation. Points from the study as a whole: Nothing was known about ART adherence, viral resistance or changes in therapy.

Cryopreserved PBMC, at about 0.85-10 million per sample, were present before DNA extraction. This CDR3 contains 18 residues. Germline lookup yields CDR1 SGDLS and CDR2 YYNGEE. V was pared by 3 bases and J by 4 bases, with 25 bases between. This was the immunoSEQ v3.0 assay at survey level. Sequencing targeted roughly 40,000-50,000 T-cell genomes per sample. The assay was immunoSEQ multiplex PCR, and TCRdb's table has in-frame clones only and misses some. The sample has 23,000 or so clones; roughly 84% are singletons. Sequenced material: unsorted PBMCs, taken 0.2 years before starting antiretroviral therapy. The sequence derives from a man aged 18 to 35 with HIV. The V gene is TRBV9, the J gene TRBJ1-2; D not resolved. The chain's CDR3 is CASSAKFHRPTKTYGYTF. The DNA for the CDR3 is TGTGCCAGCAGCGCCAAATTTCACCGGCCGACAAAAACCTATGGCTACACCTTC.